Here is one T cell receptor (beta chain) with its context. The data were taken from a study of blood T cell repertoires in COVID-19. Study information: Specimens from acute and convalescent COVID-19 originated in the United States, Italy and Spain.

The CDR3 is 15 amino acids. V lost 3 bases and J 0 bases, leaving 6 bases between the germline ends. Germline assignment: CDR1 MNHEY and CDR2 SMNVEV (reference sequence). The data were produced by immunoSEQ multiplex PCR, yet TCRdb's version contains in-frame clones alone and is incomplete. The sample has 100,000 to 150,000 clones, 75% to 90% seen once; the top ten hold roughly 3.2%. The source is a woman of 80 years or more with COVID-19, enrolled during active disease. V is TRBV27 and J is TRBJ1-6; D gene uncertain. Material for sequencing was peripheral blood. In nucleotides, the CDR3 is TGTGCCAGCAGTTTCTATAACTCCTATAATTCACCCCTCCACTTT. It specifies CASSFYNSYNSPLHF.